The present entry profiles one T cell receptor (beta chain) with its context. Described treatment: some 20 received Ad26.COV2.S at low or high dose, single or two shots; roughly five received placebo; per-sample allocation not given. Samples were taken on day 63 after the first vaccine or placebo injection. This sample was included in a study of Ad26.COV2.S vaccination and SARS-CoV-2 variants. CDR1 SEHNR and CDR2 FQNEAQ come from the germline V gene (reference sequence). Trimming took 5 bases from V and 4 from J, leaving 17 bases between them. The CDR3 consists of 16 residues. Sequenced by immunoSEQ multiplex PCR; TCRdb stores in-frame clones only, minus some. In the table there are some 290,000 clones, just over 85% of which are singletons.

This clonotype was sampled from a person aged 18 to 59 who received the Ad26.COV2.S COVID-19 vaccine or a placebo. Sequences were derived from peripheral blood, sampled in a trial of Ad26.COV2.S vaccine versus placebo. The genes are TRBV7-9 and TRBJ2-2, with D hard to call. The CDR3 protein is CASSPLPGTGTGELFF. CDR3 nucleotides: TGTGCCAGCAGCCCGCTTCCGGGCACGGGCACCGGGGAGCTGTTTTTT. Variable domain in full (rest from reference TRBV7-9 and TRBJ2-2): DTGVSQNPRHKITKRGQNVTFRCDPISEHNRLYWYRQTLGQGPEFLTYFQNEAQLEKSRLLSDRFSAERPKGSFSTLEIQRTEQGDSAMYLCASSPLPGTGTGELFFGEGSRLTVL.